This TCR beta chain was sequenced in a study of blood T cells in healthy people across ages. Using a J-beta primer mix together with a sample-barcoded 5' primer, a second PCR was run for roughly 7 to 12 cycles. MiXCR was run by TCRdb on the 5' RACE reads, yielding one entry per CDR3 protein. The sample has under 1,100,000 distinct CDR3 sequences, 20% to 25% seen once. Germline V gives CDR1 SQVTM, CDR2 ANQGSEA. The CDR3 spans 13 residues. V lost 0 bases, J lost 9 bases, and 4 bases stayed unmatched. These data also formed part of another study, on T cells of mothers and their children.

The sample comprised blood. This sequence joins TRBV29-1 and TRBJ2-1, with 8 nucleotides matching TRBD2. This receptor was obtained from a girl aged 2-10 years in good health. The CDR3: CSVEDRGTSEQFF. CDR3 bases: TGCAGCGTTGAAGATCGTGGGACTAGTGAGCAGTTCTTC.